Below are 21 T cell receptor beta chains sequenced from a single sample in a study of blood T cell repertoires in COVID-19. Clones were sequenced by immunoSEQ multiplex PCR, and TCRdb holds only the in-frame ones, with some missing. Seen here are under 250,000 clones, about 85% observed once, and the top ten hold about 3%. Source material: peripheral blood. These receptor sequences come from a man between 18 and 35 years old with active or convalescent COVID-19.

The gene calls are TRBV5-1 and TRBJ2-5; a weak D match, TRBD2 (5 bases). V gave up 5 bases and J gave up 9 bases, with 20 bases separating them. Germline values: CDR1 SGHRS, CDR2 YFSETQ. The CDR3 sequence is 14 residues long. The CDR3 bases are TGCGCCAGCAGAACGGGAAGCACGCCGGAGGCCCAGTACTTC. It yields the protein CASRTGSTPEAQYF.

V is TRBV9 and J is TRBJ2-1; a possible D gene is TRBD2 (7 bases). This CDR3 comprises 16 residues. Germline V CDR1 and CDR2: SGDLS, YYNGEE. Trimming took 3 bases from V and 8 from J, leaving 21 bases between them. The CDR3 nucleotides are TGTGCCAGCAGCGCGGACCCTAGGGGGGGATGGGATGAGCAGTTCTTC. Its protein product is CASSADPRGGWDEQFF.

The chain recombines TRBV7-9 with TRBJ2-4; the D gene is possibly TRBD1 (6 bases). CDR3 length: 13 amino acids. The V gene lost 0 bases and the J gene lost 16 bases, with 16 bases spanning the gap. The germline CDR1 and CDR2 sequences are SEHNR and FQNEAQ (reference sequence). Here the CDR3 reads CASSLAEIQGAYF. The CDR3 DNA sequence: TGTGCCAGCAGCTTAGCGGAGATACAGGGAGCCTACTTC.

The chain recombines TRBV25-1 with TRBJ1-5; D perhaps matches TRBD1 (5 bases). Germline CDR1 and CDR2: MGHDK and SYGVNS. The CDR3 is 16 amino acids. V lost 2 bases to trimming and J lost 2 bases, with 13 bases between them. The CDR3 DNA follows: TGTGCCAGCAGTGAAATGGGGGGACCGGGCAATCAGCCCCAGCATTTT. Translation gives CASSEMGGPGNQPQHF.

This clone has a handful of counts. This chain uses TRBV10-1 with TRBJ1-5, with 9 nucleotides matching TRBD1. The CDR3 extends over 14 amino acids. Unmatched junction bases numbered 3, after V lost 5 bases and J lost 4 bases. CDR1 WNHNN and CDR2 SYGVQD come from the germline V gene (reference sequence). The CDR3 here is CASSPGQGNQPQHF. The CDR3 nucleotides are TGCGCCAGCAGTCCGGGACAGGGAAATCAGCCCCAGCATTTT.

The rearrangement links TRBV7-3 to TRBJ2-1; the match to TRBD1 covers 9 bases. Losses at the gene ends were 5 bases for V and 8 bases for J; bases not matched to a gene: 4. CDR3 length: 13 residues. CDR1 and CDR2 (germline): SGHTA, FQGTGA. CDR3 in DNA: TGTGCCAGCAGCCTAAGACAGGGGGATGAGCAGTTCTTC. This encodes CASSLRQGDEQFF.

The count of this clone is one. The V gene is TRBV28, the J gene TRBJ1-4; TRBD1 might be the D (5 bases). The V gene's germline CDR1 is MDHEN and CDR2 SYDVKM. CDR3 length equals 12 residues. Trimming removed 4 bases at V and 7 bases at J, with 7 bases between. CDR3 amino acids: CASSSGGEKLFF. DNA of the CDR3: TGTGCCAGCAGTTCGGGGGGTGAAAAACTGTTTTTT.

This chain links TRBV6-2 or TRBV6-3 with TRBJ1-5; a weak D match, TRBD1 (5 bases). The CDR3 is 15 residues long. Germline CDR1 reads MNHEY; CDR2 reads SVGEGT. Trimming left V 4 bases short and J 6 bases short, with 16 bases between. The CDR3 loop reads CASSSPGGISQPQHF. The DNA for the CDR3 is TGTGCCAGCAGTTCACCTGGGGGGATAAGTCAGCCCCAGCATTTT.

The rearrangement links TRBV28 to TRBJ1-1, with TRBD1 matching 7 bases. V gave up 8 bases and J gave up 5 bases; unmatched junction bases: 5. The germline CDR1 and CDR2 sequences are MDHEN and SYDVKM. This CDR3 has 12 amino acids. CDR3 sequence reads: CASSRGMTEAFF. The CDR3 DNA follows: TGTGCCAGCTCCAGGGGGATGACTGAAGCTTTCTTT.

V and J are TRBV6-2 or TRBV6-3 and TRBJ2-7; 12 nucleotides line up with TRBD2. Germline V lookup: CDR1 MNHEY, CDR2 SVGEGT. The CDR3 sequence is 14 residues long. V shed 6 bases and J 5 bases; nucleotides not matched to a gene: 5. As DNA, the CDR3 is TGTGCCAGCAGCAGGACTAGCGGGGACAACGAGCAGTACTTC. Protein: CASSRTSGDNEQYF.

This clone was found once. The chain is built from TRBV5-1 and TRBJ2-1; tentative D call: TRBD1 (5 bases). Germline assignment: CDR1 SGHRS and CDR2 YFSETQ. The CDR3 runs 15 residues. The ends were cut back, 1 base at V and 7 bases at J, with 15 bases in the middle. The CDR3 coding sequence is TGCGCCAGCAGCTTGATGCCCGGCAGGGCAAATGAGCAGTTCTTC. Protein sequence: CASSLMPGRANEQFF.

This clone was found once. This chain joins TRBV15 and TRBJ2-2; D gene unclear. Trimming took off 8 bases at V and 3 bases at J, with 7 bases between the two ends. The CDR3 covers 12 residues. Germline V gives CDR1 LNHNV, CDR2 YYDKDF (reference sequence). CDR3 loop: CATGEDTGELFF. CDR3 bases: TGTGCCACCGGAGAAGACACCGGGGAGCTGTTTTTT.

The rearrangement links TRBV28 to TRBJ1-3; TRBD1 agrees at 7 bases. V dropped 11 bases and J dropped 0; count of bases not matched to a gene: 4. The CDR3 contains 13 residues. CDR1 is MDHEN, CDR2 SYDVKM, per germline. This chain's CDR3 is CAAGQNSGNTIYF. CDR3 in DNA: TGTGCCGCGGGACAGAACTCTGGAAACACCATATATTTT. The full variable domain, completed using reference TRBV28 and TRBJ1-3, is DVKVTQSSRYLVKRTGEKVFLECVQDMDHENMFWYRQDPGLGLRLIYFSYDVKMKEKGDIPEGYSVSREKKERFSLILESASTNQTSMYLCAAGQNSGNTIYFGEGSWLTVV.

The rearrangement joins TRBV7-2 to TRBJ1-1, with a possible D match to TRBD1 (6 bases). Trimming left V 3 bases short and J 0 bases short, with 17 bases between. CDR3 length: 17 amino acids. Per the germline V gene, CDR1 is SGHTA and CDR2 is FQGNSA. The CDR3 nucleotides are TGTGCCAGCAGCTTTATCATAAATGGGGGCATGAACACTGAAGCTTTCTTT. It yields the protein CASSFIINGGMNTEAFF.

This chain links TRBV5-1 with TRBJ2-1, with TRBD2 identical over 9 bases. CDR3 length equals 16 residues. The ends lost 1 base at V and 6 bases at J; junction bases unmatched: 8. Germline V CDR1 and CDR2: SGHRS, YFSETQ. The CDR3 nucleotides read TGCGCCAGCAGCTTGAGTTCGGGCGGGAGGGCCAATGAGCAGTTCTTC. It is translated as CASSLSSGGRANEQFF. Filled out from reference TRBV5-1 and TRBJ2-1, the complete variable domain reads KAGVTQTPRYLIKTRGQQVTLSCSPISGHRSVSWYQQTPGQGLQFLFEYFSETQRNKGNFPGRFSGRQFSNSRSEMNVSTLELGDSALYLCASSLSSGGRANEQFFGPGTRLTVL.

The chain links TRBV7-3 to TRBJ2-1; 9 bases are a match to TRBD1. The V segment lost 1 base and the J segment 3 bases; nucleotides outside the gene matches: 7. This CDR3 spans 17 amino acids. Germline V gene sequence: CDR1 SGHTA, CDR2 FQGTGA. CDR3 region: CASSLIPGQGNYNEQFF. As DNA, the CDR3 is TGTGCCAGCAGCTTAATTCCGGGACAGGGCAACTACAATGAGCAGTTCTTC.

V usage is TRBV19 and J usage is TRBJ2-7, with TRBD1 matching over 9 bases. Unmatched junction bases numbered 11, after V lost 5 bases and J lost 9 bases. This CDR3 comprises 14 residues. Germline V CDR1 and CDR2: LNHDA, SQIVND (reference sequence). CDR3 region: CASSPGTGGSRQYF. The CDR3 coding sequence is TGTGCCAGTAGTCCCGGAACAGGGGGCTCTCGGCAGTACTTC.

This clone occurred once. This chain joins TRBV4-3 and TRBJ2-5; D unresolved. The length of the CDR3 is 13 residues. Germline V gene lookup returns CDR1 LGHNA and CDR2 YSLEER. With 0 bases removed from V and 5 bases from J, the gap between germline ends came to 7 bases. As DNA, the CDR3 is TGCGCCAGCAGCCAAGATAGTAGTGAGACCCAGTACTTC. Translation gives CASSQDSSETQYF.

The chain's CDR3 is CASSLIGSGSPLHF. The CDR3 bases are TGCGCCAGCAGCTTGATCGGGAGTGGTTCACCCCTCCACTTT. V gene TRBV5-1 combines with J gene TRBJ1-6; D gene ambiguous. V was trimmed by 1 base and J by 9 bases, leaving 11 bases between them. Germline V gene sequence: CDR1 SGHRS, CDR2 YFSETQ. The CDR3 contains 14 residues.

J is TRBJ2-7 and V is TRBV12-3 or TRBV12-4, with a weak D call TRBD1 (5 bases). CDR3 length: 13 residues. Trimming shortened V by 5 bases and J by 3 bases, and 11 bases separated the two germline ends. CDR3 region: CASSGQLFYEQYF. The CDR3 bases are TGTGCCAGCAGTGGACAACTGTTCTACGAGCAGTACTTC.

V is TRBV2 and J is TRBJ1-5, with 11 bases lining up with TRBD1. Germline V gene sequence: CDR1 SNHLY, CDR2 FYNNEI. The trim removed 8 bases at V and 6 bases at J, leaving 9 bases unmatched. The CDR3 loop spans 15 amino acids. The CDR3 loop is CASQRGQGAFQPQHF. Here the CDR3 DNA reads TGTGCCAGCCAGCGCGGACAGGGGGCTTTTCAGCCCCAGCATTTT.